The text below deals with one T cell receptor (beta chain). This CDR3 comprises 14 residues. Germline CDR1 and CDR2: SGHRS and YFSETQ. With V trimmed by 3 bases and J by 1 base, 2 bases remained unmatched. In the authors' workflow: Reference gene primers were amplified, and this amplification served to estimate nucleated cell counts. Only in-frame clones appear in the TCRdb table, and some are missing; sequencing was by immunoSEQ multiplex PCR. Clonal size and the V and J genes are those of that table, whereas D and trimming came from the DNA. Of 140,000 or so clones detected, about 87% appear once; the ten largest clones hold 11%. This sample stems from a study of blood T cell repertoires in COVID-19. Across the study: In each case, the material was cDNA or gDNA derived from T cells, B-cell-depleted T cells, or PBMCs.

The chain has TRBV5-1 and TRBJ2-7; 9 positions match TRBD1. This receptor was obtained from a woman of 80 years or more with acute or convalescent COVID-19. The sample was peripheral blood. This CDR3 is CASSSGQGSYEQYF. CDR3 coding DNA: TGCGCCAGCAGCTCGGGACAGGGTTCCTACGAGCAGTACTTC.